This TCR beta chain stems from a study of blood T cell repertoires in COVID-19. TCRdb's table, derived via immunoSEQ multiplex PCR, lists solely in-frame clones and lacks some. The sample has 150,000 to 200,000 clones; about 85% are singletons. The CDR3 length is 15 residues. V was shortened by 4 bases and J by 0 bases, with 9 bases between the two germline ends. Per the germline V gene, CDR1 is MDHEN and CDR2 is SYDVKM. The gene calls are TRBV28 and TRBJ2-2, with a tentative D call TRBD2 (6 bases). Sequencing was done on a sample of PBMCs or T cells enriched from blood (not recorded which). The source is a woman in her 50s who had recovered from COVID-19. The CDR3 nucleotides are TGTGCCAGCAGTTCACCTAGCGCGAACACCGGGGAGCTGTTTTTT. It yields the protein CASSSPSANTGELFF.